The 21 T cell receptor beta chains reported below all come from one sample, sequenced in a study of identical twins. TCRdb processed the 5' RACE reads anew with MiXCR; each CDR3 protein has one entry. The table shows 700,000 or so distinct CDR3 sequences, with around 21% occurring only once. This sample was also put to use in a study of T cells expressing NK-cell markers.

The sample comprised PBMCs. These receptors all come from a woman aged 18-29 years in good health.

This clonotype was picked up a small number of times. This CDR3 is CASSFAGGGVDGYTF. CDR3 bases: TGCGCCAGCAGCTTTGCTGGCGGGGGGGTCGACGGCTACACCTTC. The chain carries TRBV5-1 and TRBJ1-2, with a weak D call TRBD1 (5 bases). Trimming removed 2 bases at V and 8 bases at J, with 19 bases between. This CDR3 contains 15 residues. The V gene's germline CDR1 is SGHRS and CDR2 YFSETQ.

The chain is built from TRBV9 and TRBJ2-3, with 13 positions matching TRBD2. After removal of 5 bases from V and 0 bases from J, the junction contained 3 bases not matched to a gene. The CDR3 is 16 amino acids. Germline values: CDR1 SGDLS, CDR2 YYNGEE. CDR3 nucleotide sequence: TGTGCCAGCAGTCAGACTAGCGGGAGGAGCACAGATACGCAGTATTTT. Residues: CASSQTSGRSTDTQYF.

The sample holds a few counts of this clonotype. The chain links TRBV5-1 to TRBJ2-5; 7 bases align to TRBD2. The CDR3 contains 15 residues. J lost 0 bases, V lost 3 bases, and 5 bases had no gene match. CDR1 and CDR2 (germline): SGHRS, YFSETQ. Here the CDR3 reads CASSWQGGYQETQYF. For the CDR3, the DNA is TGCGCCAGCAGCTGGCAGGGAGGGTACCAAGAGACCCAGTACTTC. Full variable domain (missing parts from reference TRBV5-1 and TRBJ2-5): KAGVTQTPRYLIKTRGQQVTLSCSPISGHRSVSWYQQTPGQGLQFLFEYFSETQRNKGNFPGRFSGRQFSNSRSEMNVSTLELGDSALYLCASSWQGGYQETQYFGPGTRLLVL.

The chain employs TRBV20-1 and TRBJ2-7, with 7 bases that match TRBD1. CDR1 and CDR2 (germline): DFQATT, SNEGSKA (reference sequence). The CDR3 is 13 amino acids. V was pared by 6 bases and J by 0 bases, with 5 bases of the junction left unmatched. Written as DNA, the CDR3 is TGCAGTGCCAAGGGGGCTAGCTCCTACGAGCAGTACTTC. It is translated as CSAKGASSYEQYF.

This chain links TRBV6-6 with TRBJ1-2; D is uncertain. Trimming took 7 bases from V and 0 from J, leaving 3 bases between them. The CDR3 contains 11 residues. Looked up from germline, CDR1 is MNHNY and CDR2 is SVGAGI (reference sequence). CDR3 sequence reads: CASNTNYGYTF. The CDR3 DNA reads TGTGCCAGCAACACTAACTATGGCTACACCTTC.

This clonotype was observed at least ten times. This chain uses TRBV7-2 with TRBJ2-3; D possibly uses TRBD1 or TRBD2 (6 bases each). This CDR3 is 14 amino acids long. Germline values: CDR1 SGHTA, CDR2 FQGNSA. V was clipped by 4 bases and J by 3 bases, with 11 bases between them. The DNA for the CDR3 is TGTGCCAGCAGCTCTAGGGGGAGGACAGATACGCAGTATTTT. Encoded protein: CASSSRGRTDTQYF.

The chain is built from TRBV20-1 and TRBJ1-2; a weak D match, TRBD1 (5 bases). The ends were cut back, 0 bases at V and 3 bases at J, with 14 bases in the middle. CDR1 and CDR2 from the germline V gene are DFQATT and SNEGSKA (reference sequence). The CDR3 covers 15 residues. Here the CDR3 DNA reads TGCAGTGCTAGAGATTGGGGGACGATAGACTATGGCTACACCTTC. Encoded protein: CSARDWGTIDYGYTF.

The table lists this clonotype with many counts. V usage is TRBV29-1 and J usage is TRBJ2-1, with 10 bases aligning to TRBD2. Unmatched junction bases numbered 7, after V lost 7 bases and J lost 10 bases. Germline-derived CDR1 and CDR2 are SQVTM and ANQGSEA. This CDR3 is built from 12 residues. CDR3 DNA: TGCAGCGGCCTACTAGCGGGGAGGGAGCAGTTCTTC. Its translation is CSGLLAGREQFF.

The chain joins TRBV6-5 to TRBJ1-2; D might be TRBD1 (5 bases). Deletions cut 3 bases from V and 3 bases from J, with 8 bases between. CDR3 size: 13 residues. Germline loops: CDR1 MNHEY, CDR2 SVGAGI. The CDR3 region has the DNA TGTGCCAGCAGTTATCGGACATACTATGGCTACACCTTC. It specifies CASSYRTYYGYTF.

The table lists this clonotype with a few counts. Written as DNA, the CDR3 is TGTGCCACCAGCAGAGATGTAAAGGGAGCCGTTGAGCAGTTCTTC. Protein: CATSRDVKGAVEQFF. This chain joins TRBV15 and TRBJ2-1, with D possibly TRBD2 on 5 matching bases. V lost 0 bases and J 9 bases, leaving 15 bases between the germline ends. The CDR3 contains 15 residues. Germline CDR1 and CDR2: LNHNV and YYDKDF (reference sequence).

About this clonotype: The junction and the germline gene differ at one end; a read error may be behind it. The chain links TRBV7-3 to TRBJ1-5, with D unresolved. Germline CDR1 is SGHTA and CDR2 is FQGTGA. The CDR3 runs to 13 residues. The CDR3 loop reads CASSKGLGQPRHF. The CDR3 nucleotides are TGTGCCAGCAGCAAAGGGTTAGGCCAGCCCCGGCATTTT.

The chain recombines TRBV12-3 or TRBV12-4 with TRBJ1-1, with D tentatively TRBD1 (5 bases). There are 16 residues in the CDR3. Trimming removed 5 bases from V and 0 bases from J, with 16 bases in between. CDR3 in DNA: TGTGCCAGCAGTAACCGGGACGGGGGGGTGAACACTGAAGCTTTCTTT. Amino acids: CASSNRDGGVNTEAFF.

The chain is built from TRBV6-1 and TRBJ2-3; 8 positions match TRBD2. The CDR3 spans 16 residues. The V and J ends lost 1 base and 6 bases, in that order; junction bases with no gene match: 9. Germline loops: CDR1 MNHNS, CDR2 SASEGT. CDR3 residues: CASSEGFSGDGDTQYF. The CDR3, as DNA: TGTGCCAGCAGTGAAGGTTTTAGCGGGGACGGCGATACGCAGTATTTT.

The chain uses TRBV20-1 and TRBJ2-3; tentatively, D is TRBD2 (6 bases). The CDR3 extends over 15 amino acids. V dropped 3 bases and J dropped 2 bases, with 15 bases sitting between them. The germline CDR1 and CDR2 sequences are DFQATT and SNEGSKA (reference sequence). CDR3: CSASPAGGYTDTQYF. The CDR3 DNA reads TGCAGTGCTAGCCCCGCCGGGGGTTACACAGATACGCAGTATTTT.

This clonotype came up a few times. J is TRBJ1-2 and V is TRBV7-2; the D gene is possibly TRBD1 (5 bases). The CDR3 is 16 amino acids. CDR1 is SGHTA and CDR2 is FQGNSA in the germline V gene. V was cut by 0 bases and J by 1 base, with 12 bases left in between. The CDR3 region is CASSLAGQGINYGYTF. CDR3 nucleotides: TGTGCCAGCAGCTTAGCGGGGCAGGGCATTAACTATGGCTACACCTTC. The full variable domain, completed using reference TRBV7-2 and TRBJ1-2, is GAGVSQSPSNKVTEKGKDVELRCDPISGHTALYWYRQSLGQGLEFLIYFQGNSAPDKSGLPSDRFSAERTGGSVSTLTIQRTQQEDSAVYLCASSLAGQGINYGYTFGSGTRLTVV.

This clonotype appeared a few times. V gene TRBV2 combines with J gene TRBJ1-5; D not resolved. CDR1 and CDR2 from the germline V gene are SNHLY and FYNNEI. This CDR3 has 15 residues. Trimming left V 0 bases short and J 0 bases short, with 6 bases between. Here the CDR3 DNA reads TGTGCCAGCAGTGAAGCGGCCGGTAGCAATCAGCCCCAGCATTTT. Encoded protein: CASSEAAGSNQPQHF.

This clonotype was observed a handful of times. This sequence joins TRBV10-3 and TRBJ1-1; TRBD1 aligns across 8 bases. The CDR3 sequence is 15 residues long. The V gene end was trimmed by 3 bases and the J gene end by 3 bases; junction bases not matched to a gene: 6. Germline V gene sequence: CDR1 ENHRY, CDR2 SYGVKD. Here the CDR3 DNA reads TGTGCCATCAGTGACAGGGGGCTAGGAGACACTGAAGCTTTCTTT. Its protein product is CAISDRGLGDTEAFF.

J is TRBJ2-7 and V is TRBV7-8; D ambiguous. The CDR3 is made up of 16 amino acids. Germline assignment: CDR1 SGHVS and CDR2 FQNEAQ. The V end lost 4 bases, the J end lost 5 bases, and 21 bases lay between the germline ends. The CDR3 bases are TGTGCCAGCAGCTACCGCCCAGTCCCAACCGCCCACGAGCAGTACTTC. It codes for CASSYRPVPTAHEQYF.

As DNA, the CDR3 is TGTGCCAGCAGTTTCGGCGGGGCTGAGACCCAGTACTTC. This translates into CASSFGGAETQYF. The chain uses TRBV12-3 or TRBV12-4 and TRBJ2-5; tentatively, D is TRBD2 (6 bases). This CDR3 is 13 amino acids long. Trimming left V 3 bases short and J 5 bases short, with 10 bases between.

This clonotype was recorded many times. Here the CDR3 reads CSAGRTGPNEKLFF. The CDR3 nucleotides are TGCAGTGCGGGGAGGACAGGGCCTAATGAAAAACTGTTTTTT. V gene TRBV20-1 combines with J gene TRBJ1-4; TRBD1 matches 8 bases. J was trimmed by 3 bases and V by 6 bases; bases with no gene match: 6. Germline V gene data show CDR1 as DFQATT and CDR2 as SNEGSKA (reference sequence). The CDR3 runs 14 residues.

This clonotype has only a few counts. V is TRBV5-1 and J is TRBJ2-2; tentatively, D is TRBD2 (5 bases). The CDR3 loop spans 16 amino acids. Per the germline V gene, CDR1 is SGHRS and CDR2 is YFSETQ. V was cut by 1 base and J by 0 bases, with 10 bases left in between. The CDR3 DNA is TGCGCCAGCAGCTTGCGGCCGGGGACGAACACCGGGGAGCTGTTTTTT. Protein: CASSLRPGTNTGELFF.